A single TCR beta chain is shown here with its context. Its antigen remains unknown. Other nucleotide sequences in the sample specify the same CDR3. These data belong to a study of shared clonotypes between healthy human individuals. Study observations and caveats: Clonotypes shared by all four donors outscored non-shared clonotypes in generation probability. The authors expected sequencing depth to affect clonotype sharing among donors. Despite large depth, sorted-subset datasets appeared incompletely sequenced.

The CDR3 totals 13 residues. V lost 0 bases and J lost 3, with 6 bases in between. CDR1 is KGHSH, CDR2 LQKENI, per germline. Only in-frame clones appear in the TCRdb table, and some are missing; sequencing was by immunoSEQ multiplex PCR. The data contain 2 million to 2.5 million clones, 95% of them singletons. This sequence originates from a young man in good health. Source material: naive CD4+ T cells sorted from blood. Subset reported: CD45RA+ positively selected. This sequence joins TRBV18 and TRBJ2-7, with D unresolved. The CDR3 loop is CASSPPPGYEQYF. The CDR3 DNA is TGTGCCAGCTCACCACCCCCGGGCTACGAGCAGTACTTC.